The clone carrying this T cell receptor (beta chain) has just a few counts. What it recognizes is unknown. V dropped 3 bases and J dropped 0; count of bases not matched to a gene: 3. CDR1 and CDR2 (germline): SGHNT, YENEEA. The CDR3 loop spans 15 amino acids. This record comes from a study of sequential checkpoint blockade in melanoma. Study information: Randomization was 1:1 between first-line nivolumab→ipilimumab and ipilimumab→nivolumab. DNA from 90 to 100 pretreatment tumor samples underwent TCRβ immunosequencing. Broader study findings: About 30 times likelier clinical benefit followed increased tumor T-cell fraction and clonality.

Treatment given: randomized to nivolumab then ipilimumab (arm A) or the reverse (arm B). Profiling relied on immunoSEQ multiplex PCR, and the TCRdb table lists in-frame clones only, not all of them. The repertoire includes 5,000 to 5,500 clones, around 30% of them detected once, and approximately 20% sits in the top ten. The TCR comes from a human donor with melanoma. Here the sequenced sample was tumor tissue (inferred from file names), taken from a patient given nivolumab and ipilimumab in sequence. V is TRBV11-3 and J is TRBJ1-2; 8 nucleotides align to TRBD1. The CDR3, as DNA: TGTGCCAGCAGCTTGGGACAGGCCTCTAACTATGGCTACACCTTC. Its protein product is CASSLGQASNYGYTF.